The rows below give T cell receptor beta chains drawn from one sample of a study of beta chain features in type 1 diabetes. The protocol was immunoSEQ multiplex PCR, while the TCRdb copy is restricted to in-frame clones and leaves out a portion. Seen here are roughly 340,000 clones, around 12% observed once, and the top ten hold approximately 0.011%. The sample consisted of naive CD4+ T cells from blood. These receptors all stem from a woman aged 18 to 35 with type 1 diabetes. CDR3s include the opening cysteine and the closing phenylalanine or tryptophan. D genes are given only for firm matches. Only some rows state a clone size, as once, few, many or a class for expanded clones.

CDR3nt: TGTGCCTGGAAGTTTGGGCTAGCGGACAATGAGCAGTTCTTC
CDR3aa: CAWKFGLADNEQFF
v_gene: TRBV30
abundance: -
j_gene: TRBJ2-1
d_gene: TRBD2

CDR3nt: TGTGCCATCCAACGGACAGCCGGGTTCTCGGCTTTCTTT
CDR3aa: CAIQRTAGFSAFF
v_gene: TRBV10-3
abundance: -
j_gene: TRBJ1-1
d_gene: -

CDR3nt: TGTGCCAGCAGCCGCGGAGACAGTTTAAATCAGCCCCAGCATTTT
CDR3aa: CASSRGDSLNQPQHF
v_gene: TRBV28
abundance: -
j_gene: TRBJ1-5
d_gene: -

CDR3nt: TGTGCCAGCAGCCGCGAGGAGCGGCAGTATTTT
CDR3aa: CASSREERQYF
v_gene: TRBV5-6
abundance: few
j_gene: TRBJ2-3
d_gene: -

CDR3nt: TGTGCCAGCAGTTCCCTTAACAGGACCAGCAATCAGCCCCAGCATTTT
CDR3aa: CASSSLNRTSNQPQHF
v_gene: TRBV6-4
abundance: -
j_gene: TRBJ1-5
d_gene: -

CDR3nt: TGTGCCAGCAGCTTGACGGACAATGAGCAGTTCTTC
CDR3aa: CASSLTDNEQFF
v_gene: TRBV5-6
abundance: -
j_gene: TRBJ2-1
d_gene: -

CDR3nt: TGCAGCGTAGCCGGGACTAGGATGAGTACGCAGTATTTT
CDR3aa: CSVAGTRMSTQYF
v_gene: TRBV29-1
abundance: -
j_gene: TRBJ2-3
d_gene: TRBD2

CDR3nt: TGTGCCAGCAGCTCGTGGGTCATCAGGGTTCAGTACTTC
CDR3aa: CASSSWVIRVQYF
v_gene: TRBV28
abundance: few
j_gene: TRBJ2-4
d_gene: -

CDR3nt: TGCGCCAGCAGCTTGGGAGGGTCAGATACGCAGTATTTT
CDR3aa: CASSLGGSDTQYF
v_gene: TRBV5-1
abundance: few
j_gene: TRBJ2-3
d_gene: -

CDR3nt: TGTGCCTGGAGTGTCCTCCCCGGGGGGGGCCACCCTTACGAGCAGTACTTC
CDR3aa: CAWSVLPGGGHPYEQYF
v_gene: TRBV30
abundance: -
j_gene: TRBJ2-7
d_gene: TRBD2

CDR3nt: TGTGCCAGCAGCGACAGCGGGGGGCCCTCCTACGAGCAGTACTTC
CDR3aa: CASSDSGGPSYEQYF
v_gene: TRBV5-6
abundance: few
j_gene: TRBJ2-7
d_gene: TRBD2

CDR3nt: TGTGCCAGCAGCTTGGGGGCTAGCTCCTACAATGAGCAGTTCTTC
CDR3aa: CASSLGASSYNEQFF
v_gene: TRBV9
abundance: few
j_gene: TRBJ2-1
d_gene: -

CDR3nt: TGTGCCTGGAGTGAGGACAGCAACTATGGCTACACCTTC
CDR3aa: CAWSEDSNYGYTF
v_gene: TRBV30
abundance: -
j_gene: TRBJ1-2
d_gene: -

CDR3nt: TGTGCCAGCAGCTGGGGACTAGCGGGGGGTTACAATGAGCAGTTCTTC
CDR3aa: CASSWGLAGGYNEQFF
v_gene: TRBV5-6
abundance: -
j_gene: TRBJ2-1
d_gene: TRBD2

CDR3nt: TGTGCCACCGAGGACAGGGAGGGCACTGAAGCTTTCTTT
CDR3aa: CATEDREGTEAFF
v_gene: TRBV10-3
abundance: -
j_gene: TRBJ1-1
d_gene: TRBD1

CDR3nt: TGTGCCAGCATGGGCGTTGGAAACACTGAAGCTTTCTTT
CDR3aa: CASMGVGNTEAFF
v_gene: TRBV27
abundance: -
j_gene: TRBJ1-1
d_gene: -

CDR3nt: TGCGCCAGCAGCCAGGCCGGGACTAGCGGGAGGAATGAGCAGTTCTTC
CDR3aa: CASSQAGTSGRNEQFF
v_gene: TRBV4-3
abundance: -
j_gene: TRBJ2-1
d_gene: TRBD2

CDR3nt: TGTGCCTGGAGTGTCGTCTCTGGAAACACCATATATTTT
CDR3aa: CAWSVVSGNTIYF
v_gene: TRBV30
abundance: few
j_gene: TRBJ1-3
d_gene: -

CDR3nt: TGCAGCGTTGGAAGGGGATACGAGCAGTACTTC
CDR3aa: CSVGRGYEQYF
v_gene: TRBV29-1
abundance: -
j_gene: TRBJ2-7
d_gene: -

CDR3nt: TGTGCCAGTACGGGGGAGACCCAGTACTTC
CDR3aa: CASTGETQYF
v_gene: TRBV6-6
abundance: few
j_gene: TRBJ2-5
d_gene: -

CDR3nt: TGTGCCAGCAGCTCTCAGTTTAGCGGAAAAAGCACAGATACGCAGTATTTT
CDR3aa: CASSSQFSGKSTDTQYF
v_gene: TRBV9
abundance: few
j_gene: TRBJ2-3
d_gene: -

CDR3nt: TGTGCCAGCAGCTCTAAACAAGAGGGCTATGGCTACACCTTC
CDR3aa: CASSSKQEGYGYTF
v_gene: TRBV5-4
abundance: few
j_gene: TRBJ1-2
d_gene: -

CDR3nt: TGTGCCTGGAATACAGGGGGCCAGCCCCAGCATTTT
CDR3aa: CAWNTGGQPQHF
v_gene: TRBV30
abundance: few
j_gene: TRBJ1-5
d_gene: TRBD1

CDR3nt: TGTGCCTGGAGTGTAAACCTAAACGCAGATACGCAGTATTTT
CDR3aa: CAWSVNLNADTQYF
v_gene: TRBV30
abundance: few
j_gene: TRBJ2-3
d_gene: -

CDR3nt: TGTGCCAGTAGTATGGGGACAGGACCTTACAATGAGCAGTTCTTC
CDR3aa: CASSMGTGPYNEQFF
v_gene: TRBV19
abundance: few
j_gene: TRBJ2-1
d_gene: TRBD1

CDR3nt: TGTGCCAGCAGCGTAGTTGATGACAGCCCTAACTATGGCTACACCTTC
CDR3aa: CASSVVDDSPNYGYTF
v_gene: TRBV9
abundance: -
j_gene: TRBJ1-2
d_gene: -

CDR3nt: TGTGCCAGCTCACGGGACTATAGAGAGACCCAGTACTTC
CDR3aa: CASSRDYRETQYF
v_gene: TRBV18
abundance: -
j_gene: TRBJ2-5
d_gene: TRBD2

CDR3nt: TGCGCCAGCAGCTTGGGAACGGGGTCCACTGAAGCTTTCTTT
CDR3aa: CASSLGTGSTEAFF
v_gene: TRBV5-1
abundance: -
j_gene: TRBJ1-1
d_gene: -

CDR3nt: TGCGCCAGCAGCCAAGGCCGAGCCGGTCGCTATGGCTACACCTTC
CDR3aa: CASSQGRAGRYGYTF
v_gene: TRBV4-3
abundance: -
j_gene: TRBJ1-2
d_gene: -

CDR3nt: TGTGCCAGCAGCCTGGACAGGGGGGTGAATGAGCAGTTCTTC
CDR3aa: CASSLDRGVNEQFF
v_gene: TRBV5-4
abundance: few
j_gene: TRBJ2-1
d_gene: TRBD1

CDR3nt: TGTGCCAGCAGCGTAGCTAAGGGAGCAGATACGCAGTATTTT
CDR3aa: CASSVAKGADTQYF
v_gene: TRBV9
abundance: few
j_gene: TRBJ2-3
d_gene: -

CDR3nt: TGTGCCTGGAGTGTACTTGCGGGGGATACCGGGGAGCTGTTTTTT
CDR3aa: CAWSVLAGDTGELFF
v_gene: TRBV30
abundance: -
j_gene: TRBJ2-2
d_gene: TRBD2

CDR3nt: TGTGCCATCAGTGAGTATACGCCGGGTAATTCACCCCTCCACTTT
CDR3aa: CAISEYTPGNSPLHF
v_gene: TRBV10-3
abundance: -
j_gene: TRBJ1-6
d_gene: -

CDR3nt: TGTGCCAGCAGGCCCACAGGAAGAGGTGAAAAACTGTTTTTT
CDR3aa: CASRPTGRGEKLFF
v_gene: TRBV6-5
abundance: few
j_gene: TRBJ1-4
d_gene: -

CDR3nt: TGTGCCAGTAGGGAGATTAACTATGGCTACACCTTC
CDR3aa: CASREINYGYTF
v_gene: TRBV2
abundance: -
j_gene: TRBJ1-2
d_gene: -

CDR3nt: TGTGCCAGCAGCTCAATCAGGGCTAGGATCTACGAGCAGTACTTC
CDR3aa: CASSSIRARIYEQYF
v_gene: TRBV7-9
abundance: -
j_gene: TRBJ2-7
d_gene: -

CDR3nt: TGTGCCAGCGTTCCTAGCGGAAAAGAGACCCAGTACTTC
CDR3aa: CASVPSGKETQYF
v_gene: TRBV6-5
abundance: -
j_gene: TRBJ2-5
d_gene: TRBD2

CDR3nt: TGCAGTGCCTTTGGGCGCGGCTACACCTTC
CDR3aa: CSAFGRGYTF
v_gene: TRBV20-1
abundance: few
j_gene: TRBJ1-2
d_gene: -

CDR3nt: TGTGCCAGCAGCTTGGTCCCCGGGGTCAGCAATCAGCCCCAGCATTTT
CDR3aa: CASSLVPGVSNQPQHF
v_gene: TRBV5-4
abundance: -
j_gene: TRBJ1-5
d_gene: -

CDR3nt: TGTGCCAGCAGCCTACAGGGAGATACGCAGTATTTT
CDR3aa: CASSLQGDTQYF
v_gene: TRBV7-9
abundance: -
j_gene: TRBJ2-3
d_gene: -

CDR3nt: TGTGCCAGCAGTTACGGTCTAGCGGGTACCTACGAGCAGTACTTC
CDR3aa: CASSYGLAGTYEQYF
v_gene: TRBV6-6
abundance: -
j_gene: TRBJ2-7
d_gene: TRBD2

CDR3nt: TGTGCCACCGGGACAGTCCAAGAGACCCAGTACTTC
CDR3aa: CATGTVQETQYF
v_gene: TRBV10-3
abundance: -
j_gene: TRBJ2-5
d_gene: TRBD1

CDR3nt: TGTGCCAGCAGTACCTCAGGGAATTTCCCTGAAGCTTTCTTT
CDR3aa: CASSTSGNFPEAFF
v_gene: TRBV6-6
abundance: few
j_gene: TRBJ1-1
d_gene: -

CDR3nt: TGCGCCAGCGGCAACGGACAGGGGGCGAGAGGCTACACCTTC
CDR3aa: CASGNGQGARGYTF
v_gene: TRBV5-1
abundance: few
j_gene: TRBJ1-2
d_gene: TRBD1

CDR3nt: TGTGCCAGCACCCCGACAGGGGGACAGACCCAGTACTTC
CDR3aa: CASTPTGGQTQYF
v_gene: TRBV2
abundance: -
j_gene: TRBJ2-5
d_gene: TRBD1

CDR3nt: TGCGCCAGCAGCCAGACCGGACAGGGGAGCGTGCAGTACTTC
CDR3aa: CASSQTGQGSVQYF
v_gene: TRBV4-3
abundance: -
j_gene: TRBJ2-7
d_gene: TRBD1

CDR3nt: TGTGCCAGCAGCGTAGTGGAGAGCTCCTACAATGAGCAGTTCTTC
CDR3aa: CASSVVESSYNEQFF
v_gene: TRBV9
abundance: few
j_gene: TRBJ2-1
d_gene: -